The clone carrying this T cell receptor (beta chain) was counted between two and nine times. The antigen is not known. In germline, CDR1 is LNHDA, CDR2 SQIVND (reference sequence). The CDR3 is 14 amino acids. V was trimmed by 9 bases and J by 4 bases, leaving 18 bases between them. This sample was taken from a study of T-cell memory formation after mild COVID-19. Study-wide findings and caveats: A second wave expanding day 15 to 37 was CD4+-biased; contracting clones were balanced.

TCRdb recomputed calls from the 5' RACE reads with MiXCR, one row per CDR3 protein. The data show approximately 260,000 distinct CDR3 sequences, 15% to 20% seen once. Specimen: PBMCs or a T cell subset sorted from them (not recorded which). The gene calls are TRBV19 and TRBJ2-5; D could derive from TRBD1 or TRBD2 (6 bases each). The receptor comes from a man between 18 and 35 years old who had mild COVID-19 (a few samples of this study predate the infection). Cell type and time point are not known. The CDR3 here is CASRSLQGGETQYF. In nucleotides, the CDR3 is TGTGCCAGCCGATCATTACAGGGAGGAGAGACCCAGTACTTC.